A single sample gave rise to the 26 T cell receptor beta chains below, sequenced in a study of blood T cell repertoires in COVID-19. TCRdb's copy holds only in-frame clones and misses some; the assay was immunoSEQ multiplex PCR. The sample consists of about 380,000 clones, more than 75% of them appearing once. Specimen: PBMCs or T cells enriched from blood (not recorded which). Source of these receptors: a woman in her late teens or twenties who had recovered from COVID-19.

The V gene is TRBV7-2, the J gene TRBJ1-5; D ambiguous. CDR1 and CDR2 (germline): SGHTA, FQGNSA. V gave up 5 bases and J gave up 7 bases, with 12 bases separating them. CDR3 length equals 13 residues. CDR3: CASSPEPRQPQHF. The CDR3 DNA is TGTGCCAGCAGCCCTGAACCACGGCAGCCCCAGCATTTT.

The rearrangement uses TRBV30 and TRBJ1-1; 8 nucleotides line up with TRBD1. The V segment lost 3 bases and the J segment 3 bases; nucleotides outside the gene matches: 3. This CDR3 spans 13 amino acids. CDR1 and CDR2 from the germline V gene are GTSNPN and SVGIG (reference sequence). The CDR3 sequence: CAWSPTGDTEAFF. For the CDR3, the DNA is TGTGCCTGGAGCCCGACAGGGGACACTGAAGCTTTCTTT.

V usage is TRBV19 and J usage is TRBJ1-2; the match to TRBD1 covers 7 bases. V trimming: 7 bases; J trimming: 6 bases; junction bases outside the gene matches: 5. Germline CDR1 LNHDA, CDR2 SQIVND (reference sequence). This CDR3 has 12 residues. Here the CDR3 reads CASNQGVDGYTF. In DNA, the CDR3 is TGTGCCAGTAACCAGGGGGTAGATGGCTACACCTTC.

This chain links TRBV7-6 with TRBJ2-1; possibly TRBD1 for D (6 bases). The CDR3 runs 15 residues. Germline CDR1 SGHVS, CDR2 FNYEAQ. The V gene lost 1 base and the J gene lost 8 bases, with 15 bases spanning the gap. The CDR3 coding sequence is TGTGCCAGCAGCTTAGTGGACAGAACTGGGGATGAGCAGTTCTTC. Protein product: CASSLVDRTGDEQFF.

The chain carries TRBV7-2 and TRBJ1-2; D is uncertain. V shed 8 bases and J shed 2 bases, with 12 bases lying between them. The germline CDR1 and CDR2 sequences are SGHTA and FQGNSA. The CDR3 contains 13 residues. The CDR3 is CASCLVRNYGYTF. CDR3 nucleotides: TGTGCCAGCTGTCTGGTGAGGAACTATGGCTACACCTTC.

This clone was counted a few times. The chain employs TRBV6-2 or TRBV6-3 and TRBJ2-5; 9 nucleotides line up with TRBD1. The CDR3 loop spans 16 amino acids. Trimming at V came to 8 bases and at J to 7 bases, leaving 17 bases not matched to a gene. From germline, CDR1 is MNHEY and CDR2 SVGEGT. CDR3 sequence reads: CASGPPGQGTRGTQYF. The CDR3 bases are TGTGCCAGCGGCCCACCGGGACAGGGTACCAGGGGGACCCAGTACTTC.

The chain links TRBV14 to TRBJ1-2, with TRBD1 as a possible D gene (6 bases). V dropped 0 bases and J dropped 4 bases, with 18 bases sitting between them. The germline V gene has CDR1 SGHDN and CDR2 FVKESK. CDR3 size: 17 residues. The CDR3 region has the DNA TGTGCCAGCAGCCAAGATAAGAGACCGGGACACCGCTATGGCTACACCTTC. Its translation: CASSQDKRPGHRYGYTF.

The V and J genes are TRBV15 and TRBJ1-3; perhaps TRBD1 as D (5 bases). The CDR3 loop spans 15 amino acids. The V end was cut by 1 base, the J end by 0 bases, with 7 bases between. Germline V gives CDR1 LNHNV, CDR2 YYDKDF (reference sequence). This CDR3 reads CATSRGGDSGNTIYF. CDR3 DNA sequence: TGTGCCACCAGCAGAGGGGGGGACTCTGGAAACACCATATATTTT.

This clone was seen only once. V and J are TRBV7-6 and TRBJ1-5; D is possibly TRBD1 (5 bases). Trimming removed 0 bases at V and 8 bases at J, with 11 bases between. Looked up from germline, CDR1 is SGHVS and CDR2 is FNYEAQ. The CDR3 contains 14 residues. CDR3 region: CASSLAQGGEPQHF. As DNA, the CDR3 is TGTGCCAGCAGCTTAGCGCAGGGTGGGGAGCCCCAGCATTTT.

V and J are TRBV4-2 and TRBJ1-1, with D tentatively TRBD1 (6 bases). The CDR3 extends over 13 amino acids. V was pared by 3 bases and J by 8 bases, with 13 bases between. Germline values: CDR1 LGHNA, CDR2 YNFKEQ. CDR3 nucleotides: TGTGCCAGCAGCCAGAGAACAAGGGGGGAAGCTTTCTTT. This sequence encodes CASSQRTRGEAFF.

The chain couples TRBV7-9 to TRBJ1-2; maybe TRBD1 (5 bases). Germline V gene sequence: CDR1 SEHNR, CDR2 FQNEAQ (reference sequence). The CDR3 runs to 15 residues. The V end was cut by 5 bases, the J end by 4 bases, with 17 bases between. The CDR3 loop is CASSDGGRGIYGYTF. CDR3 nucleotide sequence: TGTGCCAGCAGCGACGGTGGGCGGGGGATCTATGGCTACACCTTC.

The genes are TRBV19 and TRBJ2-3; D call uncertain. Germline V gene sequence: CDR1 LNHDA, CDR2 SQIVND (reference sequence). CDR3 length: 11 residues. V was shortened by 8 bases and J by 2 bases, with 5 bases between the two germline ends. CDR3 DNA sequence: TGTGCCAGTGGCTTCACAGATACGCAGTATTTT. Residues: CASGFTDTQYF.

The genes are TRBV3-1 (or the pseudogene TRBV3-2) and TRBJ1-2; tentatively, D is TRBD1 (5 bases). Germline CDR1 LGHDT, CDR2 YNNKEL (reference sequence). The CDR3 sequence is 14 residues long. The V end lost 0 bases, the J end lost 2 bases, and 7 bases lay between the germline ends. The CDR3 region is CASSQDHRNYGYTF. CDR3 bases: TGTGCCAGCAGCCAAGATCACAGGAACTATGGCTACACCTTC.

V usage is TRBV25-1 and J usage is TRBJ1-2; a weak D match, TRBD1 (5 bases). V shed 4 bases and J shed 4 bases, with 13 bases lying between them. Germline loops: CDR1 MGHDK, CDR2 SYGVNS. This CDR3 region has 14 residues. CDR3 in DNA: TGTGCCAGCAGTGTTAGTGACAGTCCCTATGGCTACACCTTC. Protein: CASSVSDSPYGYTF.

This clone was observed once. The rearrangement links TRBV2 to TRBJ2-7; TRBD2 matches 8 bases. CDR1 and CDR2 from the germline V gene are SNHLY and FYNNEI. The CDR3 is made up of 14 amino acids. V shed 6 bases and J 2 bases; nucleotides not matched to a gene: 6. This CDR3 is CASSFTSGTYEQYF. The DNA for the CDR3 is TGTGCCAGCAGCTTTACTAGCGGTACCTACGAGCAGTACTTC.

This chain connects TRBV11-2 to TRBJ2-7, with D perhaps matching TRBD2 (5 bases). The CDR3 covers 15 residues. Trimming cost V 10 bases and J 0 bases, with 19 bases left between them. Germline V gene sequence: CDR1 SGHAT, CDR2 FQNNGV. CDR3 loop: CATQGGRASSYEQYF. CDR3 DNA: TGTGCCACCCAAGGAGGAAGAGCAAGCTCCTACGAGCAGTACTTC.

The gene calls are TRBV6-2 or TRBV6-3 and TRBJ2-7; the D gene is possibly TRBD1 (5 bases). V was clipped by 6 bases and J by 3 bases, with 21 bases between them. CDR1 MNHEY and CDR2 SVGEGT come from the germline V gene. The CDR3 totals 16 residues. The CDR3 DNA is TGTGCCAGCAGCCTCCCTCAGACAGTTCGACTCTACGAGCAGTACTTC. Translated: CASSLPQTVRLYEQYF.

This clone was recorded only once. Because the CDR3's place on the DNA is in doubt, the DNA is left out and the CDR3 is given as listed by TCRdb. V usage is TRBV19 and J usage is TRBJ2-1; the D call in the table, TRBD2, was not verified against the DNA. The CDR3 is 14 amino acids long, termini counted. Germline lookup yields CDR1 LNHDA and CDR2 SQIVND (reference sequence). The CDR3 reads CASTSGRLYNEQFF.

V gene TRBV30 combines with J gene TRBJ2-3, with TRBD1 matching over 8 bases. The germline V gene has CDR1 GTSNPN and CDR2 SVGIG (reference sequence). The CDR3 covers 15 residues. The ends lost 5 bases at V and 2 bases at J; junction bases unmatched: 9. In DNA form, the CDR3 reads TGTGCCTGGGGACAGGGCGGCAGGGCCACAGATACGCAGTATTTT. It encodes CAWGQGGRATDTQYF. Using reference TRBV30 and TRBJ2-3 for the parts outside the CDR3, the full variable domain is SQTIHQWPATLVQPVGSPLSLECTVEGTSNPNLYWYRQAAGRGLQLLFYSVGIGQISSEVPQNLSASRPQDRQFILSSKKLLLSDSGFYLCAWGQGGRATDTQYFGPGTRLTVL.

This clone was seen once. This chain uses TRBV15 with TRBJ2-1; D perhaps matches TRBD2 (6 bases). Germline V gene lookup returns CDR1 LNHNV and CDR2 YYDKDF (reference sequence). CDR3 length: 17 amino acids. Trimming took 1 base from V and 5 from J, leaving 18 bases between them. The CDR3 sequence: CATSRGGLPLINNEQFF. DNA of the CDR3: TGTGCCACCAGCAGAGGGGGACTCCCACTGATAAACAATGAGCAGTTCTTC.

The chain has TRBV6-5 and TRBJ1-2; 8 nucleotides line up with TRBD1. Unmatched junction bases numbered 7, after V lost 6 bases and J lost 7 bases. This CDR3 is 13 amino acids long. Germline V gene lookup returns CDR1 MNHEY and CDR2 SVGAGI. The CDR3 loop reads CASRDRESGGYTF. CDR3 DNA sequence: TGTGCCAGCAGGGACAGGGAATCTGGTGGCTACACCTTC.

The gene calls are TRBV7-9 and TRBJ1-1; D perhaps matches TRBD1 (5 bases). The V end was cut by 5 bases, the J end by 7 bases, with 11 bases between. Germline CDR1 is SEHNR and CDR2 is FQNEAQ (reference sequence). The CDR3 sequence is 12 residues long. The CDR3 coding sequence is TGTGCCAGCAGCCCTTGGGGGGATGAAGCTTTCTTT. Amino acid sequence: CASSPWGDEAFF.

This clone was observed once. The CDR3 sequence: CASSLSDSNYGYTF. In DNA form, the CDR3 reads TGCGCCAGCAGCTTGTCCGACTCTAACTATGGCTACACCTTC. The chain carries TRBV5-1 and TRBJ1-2; D is undetermined. This CDR3 contains 14 residues. The V end was cut by 1 base, the J end by 0 bases, with 7 bases between. CDR1 and CDR2 (germline): SGHRS, YFSETQ.

This chain joins TRBV2 and TRBJ1-3; TRBD1 agrees at 11 bases. The germline V gene encodes CDR1 SNHLY and CDR2 FYNNEI. CDR3 size: 14 residues. J was trimmed by 7 bases and V by 6 bases; bases with no gene match: 5. CDR3 region: CASSLGTGGNTIYF. For the CDR3, the DNA is TGTGCCAGCAGCTTAGGGACAGGGGGGAACACCATATATTTT.

The rearrangement links TRBV6-4 to TRBJ2-2; 8 nucleotides match TRBD2. The CDR3 consists of 14 residues. CDR1 and CDR2 (germline): MRHNA, SNTAGT. The J segment lost 4 bases and the V segment lost 5 bases, leaving 3 bases of the junction unmatched. Written as DNA, the CDR3 is TGTGCCAGCAGTTCCAGCGGGGGCACCGGGGAGCTGTTTTTT. This sequence encodes CASSSSGGTGELFF.

The chain carries TRBV6-5 and TRBJ2-5; D is possibly TRBD1 (6 bases). CDR1 MNHEY and CDR2 SVGAGI come from the germline V gene. The CDR3 sequence is 15 residues long. V was pared by 2 bases and J by 5 bases, with 15 bases between. DNA of the CDR3: TGTGCCAGCAGTTACAAGCCAGGAGACAGGGAGACCCAGTACTTC. Its protein is CASSYKPGDRETQYF.